Listed here is a single TCR beta chain. Libraries were prepared by immunoSEQ multiplex PCR; TCRdb keeps only in-frame clonotypes and omits some of them. The sample carries about 91,000 clones, 88% recorded once. This sample was taken from a study of identifying expanded T cells in peripheral blood. Germline CDR1 is LGHNA and CDR2 is YNFKEQ. The CDR3 runs 12 residues. With 1 base removed from V and 7 bases from J, the gap between germline ends came to 5 bases. Specimen: blood. This receptor was obtained from a person aged 18-70 years in good health. This rearrangement joins TRBV4-2 to TRBJ1-5; no clear D gene. CDR3 region: CASSQGVQPQHF. The CDR3 DNA is TGTGCCAGCAGCCAAGGGGTACAGCCCCAGCATTTT.